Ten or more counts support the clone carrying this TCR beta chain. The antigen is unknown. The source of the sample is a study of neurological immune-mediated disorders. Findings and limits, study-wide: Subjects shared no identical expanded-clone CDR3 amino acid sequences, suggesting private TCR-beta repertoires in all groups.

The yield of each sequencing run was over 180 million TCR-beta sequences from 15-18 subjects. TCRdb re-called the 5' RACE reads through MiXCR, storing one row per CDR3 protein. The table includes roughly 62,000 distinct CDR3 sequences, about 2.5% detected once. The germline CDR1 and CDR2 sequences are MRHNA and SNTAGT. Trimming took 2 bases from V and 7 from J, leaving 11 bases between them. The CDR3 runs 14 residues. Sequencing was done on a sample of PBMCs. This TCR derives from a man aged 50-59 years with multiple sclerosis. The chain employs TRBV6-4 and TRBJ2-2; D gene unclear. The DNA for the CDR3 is TGTGCCAGCAGTGACAGTGTCTCCCGCGGGGAGCTGTTTTTT. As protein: CASSDSVSRGELFF.